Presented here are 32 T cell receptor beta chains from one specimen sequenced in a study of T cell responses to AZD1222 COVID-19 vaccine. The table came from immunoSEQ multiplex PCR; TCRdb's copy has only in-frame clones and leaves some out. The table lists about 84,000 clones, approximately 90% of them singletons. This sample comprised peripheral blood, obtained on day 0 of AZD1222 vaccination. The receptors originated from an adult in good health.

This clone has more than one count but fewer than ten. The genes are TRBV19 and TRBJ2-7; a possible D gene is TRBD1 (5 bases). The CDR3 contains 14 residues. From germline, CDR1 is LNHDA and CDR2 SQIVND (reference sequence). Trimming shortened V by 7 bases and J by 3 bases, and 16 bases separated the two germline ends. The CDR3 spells CASTPQGRRYEQYF. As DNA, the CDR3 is TGTGCCAGTACCCCCCAGGGCAGGCGCTACGAGCAGTACTTC.

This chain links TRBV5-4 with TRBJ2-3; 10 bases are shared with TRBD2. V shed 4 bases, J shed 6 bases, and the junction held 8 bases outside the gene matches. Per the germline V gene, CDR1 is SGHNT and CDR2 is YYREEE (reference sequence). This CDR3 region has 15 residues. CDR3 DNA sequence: TGTGCCAGCAGCCGAGCGGGAGGGCCCCTCGATACGCAGTATTTT. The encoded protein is CASSRAGGPLDTQYF. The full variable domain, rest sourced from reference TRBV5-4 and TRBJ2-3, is ETGVTQSPTHLIKTRGQQVTLRCSSQSGHNTVSWYQQALGQGPQFIFQYYREEENGRGNFPPRFSGLQFPNYSSELNVNALELDDSALYLCASSRAGGPLDTQYFGPGTRLTVL.

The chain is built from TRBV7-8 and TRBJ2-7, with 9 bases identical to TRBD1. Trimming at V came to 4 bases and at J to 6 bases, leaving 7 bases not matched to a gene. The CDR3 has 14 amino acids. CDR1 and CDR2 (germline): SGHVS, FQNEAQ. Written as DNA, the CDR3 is TGTGCCAGCAGCTGGTACCGGGACAGGGCCGAGCAGTACTTC. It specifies CASSWYRDRAEQYF.

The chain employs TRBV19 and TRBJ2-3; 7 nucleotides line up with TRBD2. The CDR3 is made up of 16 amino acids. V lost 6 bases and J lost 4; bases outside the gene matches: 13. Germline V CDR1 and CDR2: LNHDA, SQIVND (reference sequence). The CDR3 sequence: CASSPRYGRTADTQYF. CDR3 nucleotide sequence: TGTGCCAGTAGCCCTCGGTACGGGAGGACCGCAGATACGCAGTATTTT.

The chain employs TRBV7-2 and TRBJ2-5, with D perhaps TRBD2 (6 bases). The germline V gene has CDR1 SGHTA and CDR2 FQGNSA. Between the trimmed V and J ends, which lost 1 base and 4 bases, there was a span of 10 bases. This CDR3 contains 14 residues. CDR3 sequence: CASSLELAAETQYF. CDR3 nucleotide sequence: TGTGCCAGCAGCTTAGAACTAGCTGCAGAGACCCAGTACTTC.

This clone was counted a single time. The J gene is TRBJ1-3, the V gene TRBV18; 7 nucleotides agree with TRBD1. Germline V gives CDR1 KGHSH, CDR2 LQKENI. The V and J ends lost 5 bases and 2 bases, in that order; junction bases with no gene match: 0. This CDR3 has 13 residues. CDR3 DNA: TGTGCCAGCTCAACAGGGGCTGGAAACACCATATATTTT. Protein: CASSTGAGNTIYF. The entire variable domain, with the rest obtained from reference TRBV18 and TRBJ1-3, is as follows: NAGVMQNPRHLVRRRGQEARLRCSPMKGHSHVYWYRQLPEEGLKFMVYLQKENIIDESGMPKERFSAEFPKEGPSILRIQQVVRGDSAAYFCASSTGAGNTIYFGEGSWLTVV.

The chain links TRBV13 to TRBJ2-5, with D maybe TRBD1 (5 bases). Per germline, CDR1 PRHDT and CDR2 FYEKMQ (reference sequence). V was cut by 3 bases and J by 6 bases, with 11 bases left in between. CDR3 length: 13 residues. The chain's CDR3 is CASSLARVKTQYF. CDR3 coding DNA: TGTGCCAGCAGCTTGGCCAGGGTAAAGACCCAGTACTTC. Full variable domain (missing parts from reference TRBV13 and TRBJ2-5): AAGVIQSPRHLIKEKRETATLKCYPIPRHDTVYWYQQGPGQDPQFLISFYEKMQSDKGSIPDRFSAQQFSDYHSELNMSSLELGDSALYFCASSLARVKTQYFGPGTRLLVL.

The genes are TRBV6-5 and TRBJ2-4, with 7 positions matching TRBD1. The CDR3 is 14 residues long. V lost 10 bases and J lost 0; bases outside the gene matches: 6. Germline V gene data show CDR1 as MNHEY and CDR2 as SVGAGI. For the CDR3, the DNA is TGTGCCACCACAGGGGTACTAGCCAAAAACATTCAGTACTTC. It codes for CATTGVLAKNIQYF.

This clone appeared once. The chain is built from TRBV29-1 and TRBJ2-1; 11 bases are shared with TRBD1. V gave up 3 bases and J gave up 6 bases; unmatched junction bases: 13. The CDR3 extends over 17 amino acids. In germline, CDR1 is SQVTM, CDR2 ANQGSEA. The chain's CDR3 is CSVDLLGQGAQGNEQFF. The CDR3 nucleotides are TGCAGCGTTGACCTACTAGGACAGGGGGCGCAGGGCAATGAGCAGTTCTTC.

The CDR3 sequence: CASSPPMAGRDYNEQFF. The CDR3 bases are TGTGCCAGCTCACCACCAATGGCAGGGAGGGACTACAATGAGCAGTTCTTC. This sequence joins TRBV18 and TRBJ2-1; 7 bases are shared with TRBD2. The CDR3 extends over 17 amino acids. Germline trimming cut 0 bases from V and 3 bases from J; bases unmatched to any gene: 8. The V gene's germline CDR1 is KGHSH and CDR2 LQKENI.

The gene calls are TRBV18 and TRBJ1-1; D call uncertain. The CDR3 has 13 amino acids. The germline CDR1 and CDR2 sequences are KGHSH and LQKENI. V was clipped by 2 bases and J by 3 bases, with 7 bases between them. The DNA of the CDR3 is TGTGCCAGCTCACCAGGTTCGGACACTGAAGCTTTCTTT. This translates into CASSPGSDTEAFF.

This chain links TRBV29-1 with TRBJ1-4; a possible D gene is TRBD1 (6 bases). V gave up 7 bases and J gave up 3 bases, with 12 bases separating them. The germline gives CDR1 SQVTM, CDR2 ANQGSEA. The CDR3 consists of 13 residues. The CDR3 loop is CSAGEGANEKLFF. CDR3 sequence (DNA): TGCAGCGCAGGGGAAGGGGCTAATGAAAAACTGTTTTTT.

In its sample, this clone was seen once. The CDR3 is CASSPRGGNTGELFF. In DNA form, the CDR3 reads TGTGCCAGCTCACCCCGCGGAGGGAACACCGGGGAGCTGTTTTTT. The chain is built from TRBV18 and TRBJ2-2, with D possibly TRBD2 on 5 matching bases. With 3 bases removed from V and 1 base from J, the gap between germline ends came to 9 bases. The germline V gene has CDR1 KGHSH and CDR2 LQKENI. CDR3 length equals 15 residues.

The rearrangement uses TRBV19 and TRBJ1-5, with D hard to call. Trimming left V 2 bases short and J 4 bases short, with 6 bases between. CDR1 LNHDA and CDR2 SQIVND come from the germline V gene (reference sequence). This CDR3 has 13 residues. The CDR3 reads CASSIFQNQPQHF. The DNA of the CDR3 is TGTGCCAGTAGTATATTCCAGAATCAGCCCCAGCATTTT.

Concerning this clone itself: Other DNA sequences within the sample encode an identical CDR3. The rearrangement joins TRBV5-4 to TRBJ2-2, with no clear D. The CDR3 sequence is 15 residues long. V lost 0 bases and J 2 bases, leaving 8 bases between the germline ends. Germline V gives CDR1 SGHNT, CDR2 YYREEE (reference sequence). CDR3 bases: TGTGCCAGCAGCTTGGACTCGGGCAACACCGGGGAGCTGTTTTTT. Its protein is CASSLDSGNTGELFF.

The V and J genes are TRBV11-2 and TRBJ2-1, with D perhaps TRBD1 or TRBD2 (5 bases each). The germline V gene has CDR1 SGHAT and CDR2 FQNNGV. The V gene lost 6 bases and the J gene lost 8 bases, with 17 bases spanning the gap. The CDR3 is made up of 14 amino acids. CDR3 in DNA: TGTGCCAGCAGTCGAGGGACCGCCGGGTATGAGCAGTTCTTC. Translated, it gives CASSRGTAGYEQFF.

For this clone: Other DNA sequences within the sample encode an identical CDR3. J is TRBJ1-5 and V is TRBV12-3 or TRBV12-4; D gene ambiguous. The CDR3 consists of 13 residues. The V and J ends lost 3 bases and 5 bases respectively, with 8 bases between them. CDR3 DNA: TGTGCCAGCAGTTTGGGTTGGGATCAGCCCCAGCATTTT. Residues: CASSLGWDQPQHF.

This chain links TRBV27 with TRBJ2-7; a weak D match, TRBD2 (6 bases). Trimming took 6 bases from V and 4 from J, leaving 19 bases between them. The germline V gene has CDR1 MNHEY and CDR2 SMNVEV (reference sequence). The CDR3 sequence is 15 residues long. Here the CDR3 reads CASSPPGLPLYEQYF. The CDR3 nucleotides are TGTGCCAGCAGCCCCCCGGGACTGCCATTGTACGAGCAGTACTTC.

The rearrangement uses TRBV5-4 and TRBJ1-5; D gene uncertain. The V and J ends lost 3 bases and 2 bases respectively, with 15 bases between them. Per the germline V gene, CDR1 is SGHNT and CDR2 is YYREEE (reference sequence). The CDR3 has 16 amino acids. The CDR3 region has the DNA TGTGCCAGCAGCTCGGCCGAGGTCGTAGGCAATCAGCCCCAGCATTTT. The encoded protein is CASSSAEVVGNQPQHF. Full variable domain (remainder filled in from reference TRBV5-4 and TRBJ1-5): ETGVTQSPTHLIKTRGQQVTLRCSSQSGHNTVSWYQQALGQGPQFIFQYYREEENGRGNFPPRFSGLQFPNYSSELNVNALELDDSALYLCASSSAEVVGNQPQHFGDGTRLSIL.

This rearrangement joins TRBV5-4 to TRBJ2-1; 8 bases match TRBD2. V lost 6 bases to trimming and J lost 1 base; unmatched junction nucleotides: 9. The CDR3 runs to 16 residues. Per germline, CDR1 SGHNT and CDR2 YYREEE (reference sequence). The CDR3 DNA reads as TGTGCCAGCAACCCTCGGGGGGGTACTTCCTACAATGAGCAGTTCTTC. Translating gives CASNPRGGTSYNEQFF.

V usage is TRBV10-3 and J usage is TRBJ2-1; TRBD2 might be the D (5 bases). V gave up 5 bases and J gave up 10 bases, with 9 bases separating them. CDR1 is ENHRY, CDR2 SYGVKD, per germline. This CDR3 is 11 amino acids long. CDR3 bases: TGTGCCATCAGTCGAGCGGAGGAGCAGTTCTTC. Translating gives CAISRAEEQFF.

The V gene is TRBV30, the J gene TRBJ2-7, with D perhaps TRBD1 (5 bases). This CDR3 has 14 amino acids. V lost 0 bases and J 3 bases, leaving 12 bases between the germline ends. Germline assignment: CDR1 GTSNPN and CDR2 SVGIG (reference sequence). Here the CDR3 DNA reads TGTGCCTGGAGTGTAGGGCAGGGTTACTACGAGCAGTACTTC. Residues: CAWSVGQGYYEQYF.

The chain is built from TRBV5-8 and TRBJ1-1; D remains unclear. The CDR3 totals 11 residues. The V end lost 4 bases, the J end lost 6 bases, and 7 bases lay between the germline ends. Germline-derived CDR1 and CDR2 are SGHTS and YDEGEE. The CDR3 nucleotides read TGTGCCAGCAGCCAAATCGCTGAAGCTTTCTTT. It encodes CASSQIAEAFF.

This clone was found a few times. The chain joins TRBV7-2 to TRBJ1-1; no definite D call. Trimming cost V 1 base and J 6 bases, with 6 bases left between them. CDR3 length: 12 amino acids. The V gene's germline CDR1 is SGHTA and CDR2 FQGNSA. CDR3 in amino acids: CASSLGTPEAFF. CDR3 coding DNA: TGTGCCAGCAGCTTAGGAACCCCTGAAGCTTTCTTT.

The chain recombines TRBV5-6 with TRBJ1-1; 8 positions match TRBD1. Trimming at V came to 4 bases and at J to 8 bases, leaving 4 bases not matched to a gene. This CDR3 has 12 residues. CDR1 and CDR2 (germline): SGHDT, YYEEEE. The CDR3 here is CASSPRDREAFF. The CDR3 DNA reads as TGTGCCAGCAGCCCCCGGGACAGGGAAGCTTTCTTT.

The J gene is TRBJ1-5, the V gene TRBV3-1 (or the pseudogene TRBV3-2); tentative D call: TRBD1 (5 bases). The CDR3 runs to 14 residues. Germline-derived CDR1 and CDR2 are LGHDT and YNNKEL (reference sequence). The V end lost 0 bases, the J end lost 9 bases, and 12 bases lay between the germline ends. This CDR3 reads CASSQEAGLRPQHF. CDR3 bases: TGTGCCAGCAGCCAAGAGGCAGGGTTAAGGCCCCAGCATTTT.

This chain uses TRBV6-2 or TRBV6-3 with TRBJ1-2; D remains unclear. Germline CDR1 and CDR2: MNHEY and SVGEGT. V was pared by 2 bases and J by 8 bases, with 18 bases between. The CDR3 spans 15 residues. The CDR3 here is CASSYTPRPAEGYTF. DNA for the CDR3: TGTGCCAGCAGTTACACGCCACGGCCAGCGGAGGGCTACACCTTC.

This CDR3 reads CASSYGGGVSQPQHF. CDR3 DNA: TGTGCCAGCAGTTACGGGGGGGGCGTGAGTCAGCCCCAGCATTTT. The rearrangement uses TRBV6-5 and TRBJ1-5, with D perhaps matching TRBD1 (6 bases). Between the trimmed V and J ends, which lost 2 bases and 6 bases, there was a span of 14 bases. The germline V gene has CDR1 MNHEY and CDR2 SVGAGI. The CDR3 sequence is 15 residues long.

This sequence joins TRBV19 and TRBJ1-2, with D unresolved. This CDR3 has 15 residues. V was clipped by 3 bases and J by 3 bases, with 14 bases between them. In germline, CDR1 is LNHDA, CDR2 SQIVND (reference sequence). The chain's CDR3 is CASSMARERDYGYTF. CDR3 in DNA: TGTGCCAGTAGTATGGCCCGGGAAAGGGACTATGGCTACACCTTC.

The CDR3 DNA is TGTGCCTGGAATCGGGACCCCGGGGAGCCCCAGCATTTT. Amino acid sequence: CAWNRDPGEPQHF. The genes are TRBV30 and TRBJ1-5, with D possibly being TRBD1 (5 bases). Trimming stripped 4 bases from V and 8 bases from J, with 15 bases between. CDR3 size: 13 residues. CDR1 and CDR2 from the germline V gene are GTSNPN and SVGIG (reference sequence).

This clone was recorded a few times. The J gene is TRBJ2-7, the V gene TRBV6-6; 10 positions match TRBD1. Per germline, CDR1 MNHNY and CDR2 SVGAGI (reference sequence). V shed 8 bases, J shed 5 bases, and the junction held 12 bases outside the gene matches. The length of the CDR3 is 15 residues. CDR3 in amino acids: CASSDLGTGDDEQYF. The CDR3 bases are TGTGCCAGCTCTGACCTCGGGACAGGGGATGACGAGCAGTACTTC.

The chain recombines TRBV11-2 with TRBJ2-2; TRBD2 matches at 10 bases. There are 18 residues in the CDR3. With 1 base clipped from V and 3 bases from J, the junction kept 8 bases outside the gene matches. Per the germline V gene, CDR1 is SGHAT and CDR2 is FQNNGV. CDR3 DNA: TGTGCCAGCAGCTTAGGTTGGTCTAGCGGGGGCGACACCGGGGAGCTGTTTTTT. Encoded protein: CASSLGWSSGGDTGELFF.